The clone carrying this TCR beta chain was picked up one time. The data stem from a study of blood T cell repertoires in COVID-19. Study overall: Samples taken during acute and convalescent COVID-19 were collected in the United States, Italy and Spain.

V gave up 0 bases and J gave up 2 bases; unmatched junction bases: 14. Germline CDR1 MGHRA, CDR2 YSYEKL. The CDR3 length is 19 residues. Sequencing was performed with immunoSEQ multiplex PCR; in TCRdb, only in-frame clones are kept and a portion is missing. The table has about 350,000 clones, less than 90% seen once. Study members were between roughly 18 and 90 years old and lived in approximately 25 US regions. Participants' own reports of clinical history determined their cohort assignment. The sequenced sample was PBMCs or T cells enriched from blood (not recorded which). The chain is built from TRBV4-1 and TRBJ2-7; 9 bases agree with TRBD1. The clonotype comes from a woman in her twenties or thirties who had recovered from COVID-19. CDR3 DNA sequence: TGCGCCAGCAGCCAAGACCCGGACAGGGGTGTACGTTCAGCCTACGAGCAGTACTTC. Encoded protein: CASSQDPDRGVRSAYEQYF.